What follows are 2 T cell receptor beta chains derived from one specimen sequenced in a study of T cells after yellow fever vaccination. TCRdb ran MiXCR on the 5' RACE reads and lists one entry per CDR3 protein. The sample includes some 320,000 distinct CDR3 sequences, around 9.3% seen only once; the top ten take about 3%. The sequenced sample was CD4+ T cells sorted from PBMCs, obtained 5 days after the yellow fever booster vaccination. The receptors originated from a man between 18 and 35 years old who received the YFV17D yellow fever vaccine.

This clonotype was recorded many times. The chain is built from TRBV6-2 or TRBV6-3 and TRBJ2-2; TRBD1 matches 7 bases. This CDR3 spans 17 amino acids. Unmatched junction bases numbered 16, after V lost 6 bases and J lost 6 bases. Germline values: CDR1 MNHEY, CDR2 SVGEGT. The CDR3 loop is CASSLEGARRTSGELFF. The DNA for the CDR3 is TGTGCCAGCAGCCTCGAGGGGGCCAGACGAACATCCGGGGAGCTGTTTTTT.

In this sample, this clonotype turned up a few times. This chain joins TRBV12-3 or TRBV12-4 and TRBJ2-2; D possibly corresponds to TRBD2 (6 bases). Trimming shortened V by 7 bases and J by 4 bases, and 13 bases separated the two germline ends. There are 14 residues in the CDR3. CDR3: CASNGDSSTGELFF. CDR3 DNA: TGTGCCAGCAACGGGGACTCCTCCACCGGGGAGCTGTTTTTT.